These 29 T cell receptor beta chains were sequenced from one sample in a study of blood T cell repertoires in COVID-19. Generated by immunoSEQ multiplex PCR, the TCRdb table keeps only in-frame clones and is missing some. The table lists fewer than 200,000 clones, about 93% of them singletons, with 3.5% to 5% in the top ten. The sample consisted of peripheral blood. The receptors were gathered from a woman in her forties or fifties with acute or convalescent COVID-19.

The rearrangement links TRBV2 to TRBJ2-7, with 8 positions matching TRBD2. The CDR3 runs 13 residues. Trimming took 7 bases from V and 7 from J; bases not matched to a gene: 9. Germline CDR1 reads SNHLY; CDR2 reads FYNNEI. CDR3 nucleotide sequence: TGTGCCAGCACCCTCGGGGGGGCTCGGGAGCAGTACTTC. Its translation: CASTLGGAREQYF.

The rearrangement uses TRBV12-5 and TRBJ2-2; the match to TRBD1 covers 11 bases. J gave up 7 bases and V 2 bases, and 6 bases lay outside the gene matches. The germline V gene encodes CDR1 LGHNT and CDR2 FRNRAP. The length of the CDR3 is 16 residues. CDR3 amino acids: CASGLIRTGGIGELFF. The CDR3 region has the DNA TGTGCTAGTGGTTTGATCCGGACAGGGGGCATCGGGGAGCTGTTTTTT. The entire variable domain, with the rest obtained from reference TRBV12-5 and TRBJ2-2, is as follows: DARVTQTPRHKVTEMGQEVTMRCQPILGHNTVFWYRQTMMQGLELLAYFRNRAPLDDSGMPKDRFSAEMPDATLATLKIQPSEPRDSAVYFCASGLIRTGGIGELFFGEGSRLTVL.

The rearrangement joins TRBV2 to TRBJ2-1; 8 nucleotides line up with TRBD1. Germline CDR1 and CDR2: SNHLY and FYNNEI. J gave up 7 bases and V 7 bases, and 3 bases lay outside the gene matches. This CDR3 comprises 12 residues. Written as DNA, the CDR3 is TGTGCCAGCACAGGACAGGGAAATGAGCAGTTCTTC. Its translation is CASTGQGNEQFF.

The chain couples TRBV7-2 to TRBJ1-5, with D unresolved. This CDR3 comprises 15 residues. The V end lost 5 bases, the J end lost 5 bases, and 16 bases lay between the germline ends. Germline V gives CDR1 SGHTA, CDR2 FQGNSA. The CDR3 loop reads CASSPRAPSDQPQHF. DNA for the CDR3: TGTGCCAGCAGCCCGCGGGCCCCTTCGGATCAGCCCCAGCATTTT. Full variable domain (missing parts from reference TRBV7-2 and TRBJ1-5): GAGVSQSPSNKVTEKGKDVELRCDPISGHTALYWYRQSLGQGLEFLIYFQGNSAPDKSGLPSDRFSAERTGGSVSTLTIQRTQQEDSAVYLCASSPRAPSDQPQHFGDGTRLSIL.

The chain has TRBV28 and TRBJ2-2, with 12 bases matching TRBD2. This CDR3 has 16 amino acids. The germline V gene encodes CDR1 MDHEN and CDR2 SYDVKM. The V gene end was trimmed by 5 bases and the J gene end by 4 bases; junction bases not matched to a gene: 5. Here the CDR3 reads CASSPSGRAGTGELFF. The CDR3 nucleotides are TGTGCCAGCAGTCCTAGCGGGAGGGCCGGCACCGGGGAGCTGTTTTTT. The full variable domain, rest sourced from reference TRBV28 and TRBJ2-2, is DVKVTQSSRYLVKRTGEKVFLECVQDMDHENMFWYRQDPGLGLRLIYFSYDVKMKEKGDIPEGYSVSREKKERFSLILESASTNQTSMYLCASSPSGRAGTGELFFGEGSRLTVL.

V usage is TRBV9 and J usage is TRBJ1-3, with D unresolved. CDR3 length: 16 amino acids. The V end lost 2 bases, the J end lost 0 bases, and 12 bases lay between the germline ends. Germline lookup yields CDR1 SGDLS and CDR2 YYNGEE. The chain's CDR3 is CASSVRQTISGNTIYF. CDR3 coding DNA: TGTGCCAGCAGCGTCAGGCAGACCATCTCTGGAAACACCATATATTTT. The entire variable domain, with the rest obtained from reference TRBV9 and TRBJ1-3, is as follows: DSGVTQTPKHLITATGQRVTLRCSPRSGDLSVYWYQQSLDQGLQFLIQYYNGEERAKGNILERFSAQQFPDLHSELNLSSLELGDSALYFCASSVRQTISGNTIYFGEGSWLTVV.

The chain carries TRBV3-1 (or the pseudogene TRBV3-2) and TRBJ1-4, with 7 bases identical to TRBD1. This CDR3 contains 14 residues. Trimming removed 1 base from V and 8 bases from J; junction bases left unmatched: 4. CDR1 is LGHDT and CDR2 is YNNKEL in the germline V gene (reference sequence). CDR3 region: CASSQGDRLEKLFF. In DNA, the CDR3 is TGTGCCAGCAGCCAAGGGGACAGATTAGAAAAACTGTTTTTT.

The CDR3 DNA is TGTGCCAGCAAACAACAGGGGGCCTATAATGAAAAACTGTTTTTT. Amino acids: CASKQQGAYNEKLFF. The gene calls are TRBV27 and TRBJ1-4; 9 positions match TRBD1. CDR1 and CDR2 from the germline V gene are MNHEY and SMNVEV (reference sequence). CDR3 length: 15 residues. The trim removed 7 bases at V and 4 bases at J, leaving 7 bases unmatched.

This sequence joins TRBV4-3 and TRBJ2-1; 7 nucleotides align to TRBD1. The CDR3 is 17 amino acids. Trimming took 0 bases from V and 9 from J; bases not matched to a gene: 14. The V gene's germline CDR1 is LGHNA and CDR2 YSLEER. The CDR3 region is CASSQDHGDRITSEQFF. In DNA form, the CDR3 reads TGCGCCAGCAGCCAAGATCACGGGGACAGAATTACAAGTGAGCAGTTCTTC.

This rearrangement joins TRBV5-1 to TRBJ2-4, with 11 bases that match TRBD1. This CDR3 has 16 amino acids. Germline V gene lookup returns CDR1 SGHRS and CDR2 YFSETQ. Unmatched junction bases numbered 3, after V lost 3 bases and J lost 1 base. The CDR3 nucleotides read TGCGCCAGCAGCTCGGGACAGGGGGATGCCAAAAACATTCAGTACTTC. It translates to CASSSGQGDAKNIQYF.

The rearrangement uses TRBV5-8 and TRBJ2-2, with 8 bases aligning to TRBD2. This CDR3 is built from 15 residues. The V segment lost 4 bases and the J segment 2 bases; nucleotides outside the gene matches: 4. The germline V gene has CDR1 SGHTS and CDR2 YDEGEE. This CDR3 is CASSPRGGNTGELFF. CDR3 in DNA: TGTGCCAGCAGCCCTCGGGGGGGTAACACCGGGGAGCTGTTTTTT.

The CDR3 sequence is CASSIGSSGRAYNEQFF. As DNA, the CDR3 is TGTGCCAGTAGTATAGGGTCTAGCGGGAGGGCCTACAATGAGCAGTTCTTC. The rearrangement uses TRBV19 and TRBJ2-1, with 12 bases matching TRBD2. Germline assignment: CDR1 LNHDA and CDR2 SQIVND (reference sequence). The CDR3 covers 17 residues. J lost 2 bases, V lost 1 base, and 3 bases had no gene match.

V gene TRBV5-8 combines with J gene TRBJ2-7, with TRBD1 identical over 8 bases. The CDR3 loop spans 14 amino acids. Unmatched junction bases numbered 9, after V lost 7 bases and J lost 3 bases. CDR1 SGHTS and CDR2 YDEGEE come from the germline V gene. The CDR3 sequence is CASPGQEGIYEQYF. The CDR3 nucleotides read TGTGCCAGCCCGGGACAGGAAGGAATCTACGAGCAGTACTTC.

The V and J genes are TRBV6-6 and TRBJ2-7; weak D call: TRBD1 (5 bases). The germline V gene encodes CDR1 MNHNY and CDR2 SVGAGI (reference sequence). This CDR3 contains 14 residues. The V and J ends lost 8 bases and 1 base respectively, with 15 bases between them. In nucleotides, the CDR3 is TGTGCCAGCCGTCCCTTAGGGGAATCCTACGAGCAGTACTTC. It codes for CASRPLGESYEQYF.

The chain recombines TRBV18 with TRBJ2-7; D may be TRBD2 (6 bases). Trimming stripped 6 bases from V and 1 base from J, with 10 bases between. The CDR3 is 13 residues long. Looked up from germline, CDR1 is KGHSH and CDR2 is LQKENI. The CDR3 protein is CASSPDYSYEQYF. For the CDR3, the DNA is TGTGCCAGCTCCCCGGACTATTCCTACGAGCAGTACTTC.

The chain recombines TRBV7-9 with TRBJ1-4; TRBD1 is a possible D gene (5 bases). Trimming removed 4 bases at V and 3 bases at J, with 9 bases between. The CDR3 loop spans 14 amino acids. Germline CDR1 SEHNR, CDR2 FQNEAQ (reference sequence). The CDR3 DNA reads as TGTGCCAGCAGCTCTGGAGGGGCTAATGAAAAACTGTTTTTT. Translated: CASSSGGANEKLFF. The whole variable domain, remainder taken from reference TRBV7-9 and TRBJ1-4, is DTGVSQNPRHKITKRGQNVTFRCDPISEHNRLYWYRQTLGQGPEFLTYFQNEAQLEKSRLLSDRFSAERPKGSFSTLEIQRTEQGDSAMYLCASSSGGANEKLFFGSGTQLSVL.

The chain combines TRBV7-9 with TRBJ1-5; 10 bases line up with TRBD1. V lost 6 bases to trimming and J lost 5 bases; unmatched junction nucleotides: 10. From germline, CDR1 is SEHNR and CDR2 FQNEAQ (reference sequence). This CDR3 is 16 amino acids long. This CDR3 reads CASSSSGGQGDQPQHF. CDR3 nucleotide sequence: TGTGCCAGCAGTTCTAGCGGAGGACAGGGGGATCAGCCCCAGCATTTT.

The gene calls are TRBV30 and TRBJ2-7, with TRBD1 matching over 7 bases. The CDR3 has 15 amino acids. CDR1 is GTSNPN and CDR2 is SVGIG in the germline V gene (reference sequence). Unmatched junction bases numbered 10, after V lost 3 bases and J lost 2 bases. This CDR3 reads CAWRDWTGDAYEQYF. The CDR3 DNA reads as TGTGCCTGGAGGGATTGGACAGGAGATGCCTACGAGCAGTACTTC.

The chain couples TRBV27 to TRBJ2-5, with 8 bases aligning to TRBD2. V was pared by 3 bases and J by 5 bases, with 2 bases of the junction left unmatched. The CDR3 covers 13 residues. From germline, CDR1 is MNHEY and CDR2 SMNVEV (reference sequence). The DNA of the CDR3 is TGTGCCAGCAGTTTTAGCGGGGCGGAGACCCAGTACTTC. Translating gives CASSFSGAETQYF.

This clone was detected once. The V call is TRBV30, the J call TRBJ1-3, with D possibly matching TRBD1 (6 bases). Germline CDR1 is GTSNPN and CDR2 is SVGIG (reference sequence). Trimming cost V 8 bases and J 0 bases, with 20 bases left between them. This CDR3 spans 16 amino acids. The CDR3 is CATDRDTFDSGNTIYF. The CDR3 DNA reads TGTGCCACCGACCGGGACACCTTCGACTCTGGAAACACCATATATTTT.

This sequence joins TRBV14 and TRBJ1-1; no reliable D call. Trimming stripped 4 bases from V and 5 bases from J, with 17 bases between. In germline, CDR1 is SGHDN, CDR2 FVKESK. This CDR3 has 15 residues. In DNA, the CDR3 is TGTGCCAGCAGCCCGCCGGGGAACCTGAGGACTGAAGCTTTCTTT. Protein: CASSPPGNLRTEAFF.

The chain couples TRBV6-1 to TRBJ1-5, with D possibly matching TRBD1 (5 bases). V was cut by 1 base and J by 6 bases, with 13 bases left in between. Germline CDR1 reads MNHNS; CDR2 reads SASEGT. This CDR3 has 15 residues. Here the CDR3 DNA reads TGTGCCAGCAGTGAAGAGGTAGGGGCGACTCAGCCCCAGCATTTT. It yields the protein CASSEEVGATQPQHF.

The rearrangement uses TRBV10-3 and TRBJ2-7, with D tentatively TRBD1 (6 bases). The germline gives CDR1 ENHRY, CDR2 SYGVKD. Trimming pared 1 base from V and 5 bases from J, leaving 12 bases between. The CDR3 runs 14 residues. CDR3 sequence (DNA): TGTGCCATCAGTGAGTTACAGGGAGAAAACGAGCAGTACTTC. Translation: CAISELQGENEQYF.

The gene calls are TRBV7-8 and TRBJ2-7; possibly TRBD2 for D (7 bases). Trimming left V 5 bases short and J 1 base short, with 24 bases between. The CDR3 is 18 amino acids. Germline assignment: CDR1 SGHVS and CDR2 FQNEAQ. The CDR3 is CASSPMGATSISSYEQYF. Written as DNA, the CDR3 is TGTGCCAGCAGCCCTATGGGGGCGACTAGCATCAGTTCCTACGAGCAGTACTTC.

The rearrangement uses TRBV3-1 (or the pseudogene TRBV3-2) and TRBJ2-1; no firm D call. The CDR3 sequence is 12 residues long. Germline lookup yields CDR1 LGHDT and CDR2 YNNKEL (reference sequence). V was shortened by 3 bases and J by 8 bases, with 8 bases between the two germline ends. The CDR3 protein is CASSHRRDEQFF. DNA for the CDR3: TGTGCCAGCAGCCACCGCCGGGATGAGCAGTTCTTC.

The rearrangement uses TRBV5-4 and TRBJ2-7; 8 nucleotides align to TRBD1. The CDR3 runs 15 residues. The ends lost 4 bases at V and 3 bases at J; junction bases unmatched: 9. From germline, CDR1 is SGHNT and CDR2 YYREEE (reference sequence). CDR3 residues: CASSIWDRPSYEQYF. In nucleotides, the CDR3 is TGTGCCAGCAGCATATGGGACAGGCCGAGCTACGAGCAGTACTTC.

Written as DNA, the CDR3 is TGCGCCAGCAGCCAAGCGGGTGACGAGCAGTACTTC. Translation gives CASSQAGDEQYF. The V and J genes are TRBV4-1 and TRBJ2-7, with D unresolved. CDR3 length equals 12 residues. Trimming shortened V by 1 base and J by 5 bases, and 6 bases separated the two germline ends. Germline V CDR1 and CDR2: MGHRA, YSYEKL.

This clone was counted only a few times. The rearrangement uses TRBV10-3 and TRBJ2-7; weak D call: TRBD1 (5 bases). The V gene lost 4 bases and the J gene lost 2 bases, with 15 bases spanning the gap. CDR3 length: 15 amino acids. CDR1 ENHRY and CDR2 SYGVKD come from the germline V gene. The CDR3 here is CAISASRKGTYEQYF. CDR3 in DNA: TGTGCCATCAGTGCATCAAGGAAGGGGACCTACGAGCAGTACTTC.

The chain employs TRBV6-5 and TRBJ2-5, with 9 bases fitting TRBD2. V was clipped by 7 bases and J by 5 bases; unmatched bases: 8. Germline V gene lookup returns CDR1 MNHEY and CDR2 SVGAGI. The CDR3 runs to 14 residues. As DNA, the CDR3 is TGTGCCAGCACCCCTAGCGGGAATAGCGAGACCCAGTACTTC. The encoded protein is CASTPSGNSETQYF.